These T cell receptor beta chains were read from a single sample in a study of beta chain features in type 1 diabetes. The data were produced by immunoSEQ multiplex PCR, yet TCRdb's version contains in-frame clones alone and is incomplete. The table includes about 650,000 clones, 9.5% to 15% detected once. The specimen was naive CD4+ T cells from blood. These receptors were taken from a young man with type 1 diabetes. Each CDR3 is given with its conserved first and last residue. A D gene is named only where the DNA matches it firmly. Expanded clones get a size class; other rows say once, few or many, or leave the size out.

J: TRBJ2-1
size: few
D: TRBD1
V: TRBV7-2
CDR3: CASSPDRVYNEQFF
DNA: TGTGCCAGCAGCCCCGACAGGGTCTACAATGAGCAGTTCTTC

J: TRBJ1-4
size: -
D: -
V: TRBV7-9
CDR3: CASSQTGVNEKLFF
DNA: TGTGCCAGCAGTCAGACAGGTGTTAATGAAAAACTGTTTTTT

J: TRBJ1-2
size: -
D: TRBD1
V: TRBV5-1
CDR3: CASSFGRQGINYGYTF
DNA: TGCGCCAGCAGCTTTGGCCGACAGGGGATCAACTATGGCTACACCTTC

J: TRBJ1-1
size: -
D: -
V: TRBV27
CDR3: CASSSTGLNTEAFF
DNA: TGTGCCAGCAGTTCAACAGGGTTGAACACTGAAGCTTTCTTT

J: TRBJ2-1
size: -
D: TRBD1
V: TRBV7-9
CDR3: CASSLETGLNEQFF
DNA: TGTGCCAGCAGCTTAGAGACAGGGCTGAATGAGCAGTTCTTC

J: TRBJ2-7
size: -
D: TRBD1
V: TRBV6-5
CDR3: CASSVDRLPYEQYF
DNA: TGTGCCAGCAGTGTGGACAGGCTACCCTACGAGCAGTACTTC

J: TRBJ1-5
size: -
D: -
V: TRBV2
CDR3: CASSEGGTGNQPQHF
DNA: TGTGCCAGCAGTGAAGGTGGTACAGGGAACCAGCCCCAGCATTTT

J: TRBJ1-2
size: few
D: TRBD1
V: TRBV30
CDR3: CAWSTPDRGDYGYTF
DNA: TGTGCCTGGAGCACCCCGGACAGGGGGGACTATGGCTACACCTTC

J: TRBJ1-2
size: -
D: -
V: TRBV6-6
CDR3: CASSAVDGYTF
DNA: TGTGCCAGCAGCGCGGTGGATGGCTACACCTTC

J: TRBJ1-4
size: few
D: -
V: TRBV5-8
CDR3: CASSHSGGGSVNEKLFF
DNA: TGTGCCAGCAGCCACAGCGGGGGGGGATCGGTTAATGAAAAACTGTTTTTT

J: TRBJ2-1
size: -
D: -
V: TRBV7-2
CDR3: CASSSSLATTSNEQFF
DNA: TGTGCCAGCAGCTCCTCCTTGGCCACGACTTCGAATGAGCAGTTCTTC

J: TRBJ2-7
size: few
D: TRBD1
V: TRBV30
CDR3: CAWTPGQASYEQYF
DNA: TGTGCCTGGACTCCGGGACAGGCATCCTACGAGCAGTACTTC

J: TRBJ2-3
size: -
D: TRBD2
V: TRBV7-9
CDR3: CASSPLTSGLTDTQYF
DNA: TGTGCCAGCAGCCCACTTACTAGCGGTCTCACAGATACGCAGTATTTT

J: TRBJ2-3
size: -
D: -
V: TRBV2
CDR3: CASSQDPGADTQYF
DNA: TGTGCCAGCAGTCAGGATCCAGGGGCAGATACGCAGTATTTT

J: TRBJ1-6
size: -
D: -
V: TRBV7-2
CDR3: CASSLVSLGHSPLHF
DNA: TGTGCCAGCAGCTTAGTATCCTTGGGGCATTCACCCCTCCACTTT

J: TRBJ2-7
size: -
D: TRBD1
V: TRBV11-3
CDR3: CASSRDRVSEQYF
DNA: TGTGCCAGCAGTCGCGACAGGGTCAGCGAGCAGTACTTC

J: TRBJ2-7
size: -
D: TRBD2
V: TRBV5-1
CDR3: CASSVGLASSYEQYF
DNA: TGCGCCAGCAGCGTGGGACTAGCGAGTTCCTACGAGCAGTACTTC

J: TRBJ2-7
size: -
D: -
V: TRBV5-1
CDR3: CASSPQAAGTYEQYF
DNA: TGCGCCAGCAGCCCTCAAGCGGCTGGGACCTACGAGCAGTACTTC

J: TRBJ2-1
size: few
D: -
V: TRBV30
CDR3: CAWRISYEQFF
DNA: TGTGCCTGGAGAATCTCGTATGAGCAGTTCTTC

J: TRBJ2-7
size: -
D: TRBD1
V: TRBV18
CDR3: CASSPGTGPYEQYF
DNA: TGTGCCAGCTCACCAGGGACAGGGCCCTACGAGCAGTACTTC

J: TRBJ1-1
size: few
D: TRBD1
V: TRBV7-9
CDR3: CASSFDRENTEAFF
DNA: TGTGCCAGCAGCTTTGACAGGGAGAACACTGAAGCTTTCTTT

J: TRBJ2-5
size: few
D: TRBD1
V: TRBV9
CDR3: CASSPGTGAQETQYF
DNA: TGTGCCAGCAGCCCCGGGACAGGGGCCCAAGAGACCCAGTACTTC

J: TRBJ2-2
size: -
D: -
V: TRBV2
CDR3: CASSPGAANTGELFF
DNA: TGTGCCAGCAGTCCCGGGGCGGCGAACACCGGGGAGCTGTTTTTT

J: TRBJ1-2
size: -
D: -
V: TRBV25-1
CDR3: CATQDRANYGYTF
DNA: TGTGCCACCCAGGACAGAGCTAACTATGGCTACACCTTC

J: TRBJ1-6
size: -
D: TRBD1
V: TRBV9
CDR3: CASSVLGQGNSPLHF
DNA: TGTGCCAGCAGCGTATTGGGACAGGGGAATTCACCCCTCCACTTT

J: TRBJ2-3
size: -
D: -
V: TRBV7-2
CDR3: CASSSFTDTQYF
DNA: TGTGCCAGCAGCTCTTTTACAGATACGCAGTATTTT

J: TRBJ2-5
size: few
D: -
V: TRBV10-3
CDR3: CAISRTNVGQETQYF
DNA: TGTGCCATCAGTAGGACAAACGTGGGGCAAGAGACCCAGTACTTC